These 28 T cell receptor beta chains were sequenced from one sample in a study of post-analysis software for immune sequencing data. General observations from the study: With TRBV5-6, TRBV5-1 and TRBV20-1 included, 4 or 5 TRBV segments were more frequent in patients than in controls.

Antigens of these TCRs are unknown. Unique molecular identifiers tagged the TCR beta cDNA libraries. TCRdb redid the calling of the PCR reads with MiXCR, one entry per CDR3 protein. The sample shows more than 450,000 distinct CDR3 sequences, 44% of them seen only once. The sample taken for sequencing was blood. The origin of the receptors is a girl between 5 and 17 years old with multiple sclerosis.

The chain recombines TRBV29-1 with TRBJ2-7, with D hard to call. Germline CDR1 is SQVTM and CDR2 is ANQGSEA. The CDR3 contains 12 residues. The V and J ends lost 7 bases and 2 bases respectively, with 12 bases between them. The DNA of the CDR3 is TGCAGCGCATCGCAGTCCCCCTACGAGCAGTACTTC. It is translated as CSASQSPYEQYF.

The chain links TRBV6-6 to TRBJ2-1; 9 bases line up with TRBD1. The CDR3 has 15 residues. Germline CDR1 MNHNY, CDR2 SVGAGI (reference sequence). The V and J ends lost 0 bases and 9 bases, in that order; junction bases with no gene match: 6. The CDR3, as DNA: TGTGCCAGCAGTTACTCTCGGGACAGGGATCCTGAGCAGTTCTTC. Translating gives CASSYSRDRDPEQFF.

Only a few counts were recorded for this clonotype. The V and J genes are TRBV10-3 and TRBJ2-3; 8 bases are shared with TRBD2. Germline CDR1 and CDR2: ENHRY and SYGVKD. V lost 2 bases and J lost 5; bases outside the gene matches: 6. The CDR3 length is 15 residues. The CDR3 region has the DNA TGTGCCATCAGTGAGCCGGGACTAGTCCGAGATACGCAGTATTTT. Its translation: CAISEPGLVRDTQYF.

In DNA form, the CDR3 reads TGTGCCAGCAATGATTTAGGAAATCAGCCCCAGCATTTT. This encodes CASNDLGNQPQHF. This chain connects TRBV2 to TRBJ1-5; D remains ambiguous. Trimming took off 7 bases at V and 4 bases at J, with 11 bases between the two ends. The CDR3 consists of 13 residues. Germline CDR1 SNHLY, CDR2 FYNNEI.

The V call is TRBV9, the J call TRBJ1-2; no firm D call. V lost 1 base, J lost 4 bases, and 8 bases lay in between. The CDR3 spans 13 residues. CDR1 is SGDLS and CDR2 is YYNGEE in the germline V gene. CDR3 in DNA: TGTGCCAGCAGCGTATCGGAGGGCTATGGCTACACCTTC. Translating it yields CASSVSEGYGYTF.

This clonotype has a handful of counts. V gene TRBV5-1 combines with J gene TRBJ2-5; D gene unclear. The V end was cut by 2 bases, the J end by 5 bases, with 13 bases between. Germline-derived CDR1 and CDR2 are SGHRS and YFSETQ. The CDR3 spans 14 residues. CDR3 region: CASSLRTAEETQYF. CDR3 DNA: TGCGCCAGCAGCTTACGGACGGCGGAGGAGACCCAGTACTTC.

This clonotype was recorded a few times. CDR3: CASSLSGGGYLGTQYF. CDR3 nucleotide sequence: TGTGCCAGCAGCCTCTCAGGGGGCGGATATTTGGGGACCCAGTACTTC. V gene TRBV9 combines with J gene TRBJ2-4; 8 positions match TRBD1. The DNA end favors TRBJ2-5, so the J call may be wrong. Germline CDR1 reads SGDLS; CDR2 reads YYNGEE. The CDR3 runs 16 residues.

The CDR3 region is CASSYSRAGPFRTEAFF. The CDR3 coding sequence is TGTGCCAGCAGTTACTCTAGGGCAGGGCCCTTTCGCACTGAAGCTTTCTTT. The gene calls are TRBV6-6 and TRBJ1-1, with a tentative D call TRBD1 (5 bases). This CDR3 is 17 amino acids long. CDR1 is MNHNY and CDR2 is SVGAGI in the germline V gene (reference sequence). The V end lost 0 bases, the J end lost 4 bases, and 18 bases lay between the germline ends.

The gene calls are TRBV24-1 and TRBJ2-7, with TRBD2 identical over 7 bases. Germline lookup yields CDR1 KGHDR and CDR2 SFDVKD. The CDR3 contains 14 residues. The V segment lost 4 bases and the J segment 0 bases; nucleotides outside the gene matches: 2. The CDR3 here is CATSDSGASYEQYF. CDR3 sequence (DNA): TGTGCCACCAGTGACAGCGGGGCCTCCTACGAGCAGTACTTC.

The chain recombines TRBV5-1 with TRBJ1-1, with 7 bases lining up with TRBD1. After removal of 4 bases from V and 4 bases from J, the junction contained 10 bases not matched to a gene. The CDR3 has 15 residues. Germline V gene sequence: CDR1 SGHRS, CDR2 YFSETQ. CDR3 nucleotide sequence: TGCGCCAGCAGCCCGGACAGGTTTACCCCCACTGAAGCTTTCTTT. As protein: CASSPDRFTPTEAFF.

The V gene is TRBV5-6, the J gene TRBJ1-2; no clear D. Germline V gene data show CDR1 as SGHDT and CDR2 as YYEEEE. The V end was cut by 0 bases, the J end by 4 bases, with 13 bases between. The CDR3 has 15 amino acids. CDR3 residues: CASSLDTDLGYGYTF. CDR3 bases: TGTGCCAGCAGCTTGGACACGGACCTCGGCTATGGCTACACCTTC.

CDR3: CASSLSQGTSNEQFF. In nucleotides, the CDR3 is TGTGCCAGCAGTTTATCCCAAGGGACTAGCAACGAGCAGTTCTTC. The rearrangement joins TRBV28 to TRBJ2-1; 9 bases align to TRBD2. Germline V gives CDR1 MDHEN, CDR2 SYDVKM. The CDR3 contains 15 residues. V shed 1 base, J shed 10 bases, and the junction held 8 bases outside the gene matches.

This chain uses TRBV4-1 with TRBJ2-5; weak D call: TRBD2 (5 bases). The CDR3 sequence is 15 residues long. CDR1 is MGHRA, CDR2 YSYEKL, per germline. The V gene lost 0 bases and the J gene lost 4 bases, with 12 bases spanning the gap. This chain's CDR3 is CASSQDVGGTETQYF. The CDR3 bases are TGCGCCAGCAGCCAAGATGTTGGAGGAACAGAGACCCAGTACTTC.

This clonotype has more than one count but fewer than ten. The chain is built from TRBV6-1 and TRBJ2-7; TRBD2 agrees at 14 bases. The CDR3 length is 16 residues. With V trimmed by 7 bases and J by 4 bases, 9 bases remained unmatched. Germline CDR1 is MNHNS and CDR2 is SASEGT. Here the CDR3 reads CASMGGLAGEYYEQYF. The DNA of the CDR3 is TGTGCCAGCATGGGGGGACTAGCGGGAGAGTATTACGAGCAGTACTTC.

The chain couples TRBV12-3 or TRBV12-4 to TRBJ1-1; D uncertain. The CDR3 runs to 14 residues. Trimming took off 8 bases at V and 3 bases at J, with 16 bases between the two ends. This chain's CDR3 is CASSMGGRDTEAFF. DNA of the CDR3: TGTGCCAGCTCCATGGGAGGGCGCGACACTGAAGCTTTCTTT.

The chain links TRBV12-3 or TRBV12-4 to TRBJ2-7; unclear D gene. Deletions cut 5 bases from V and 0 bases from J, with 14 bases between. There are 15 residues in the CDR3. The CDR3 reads CASSRQALASYEQYF. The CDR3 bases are TGTGCCAGCAGTCGTCAGGCGTTGGCCTCCTACGAGCAGTACTTC.

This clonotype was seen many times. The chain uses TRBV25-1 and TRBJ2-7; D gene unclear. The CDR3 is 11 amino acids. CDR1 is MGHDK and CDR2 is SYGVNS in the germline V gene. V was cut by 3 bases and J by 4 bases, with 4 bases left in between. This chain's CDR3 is CASSDGYEQYF. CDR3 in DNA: TGTGCCAGCAGTGATGGGTACGAGCAGTACTTC.

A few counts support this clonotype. The CDR3 protein is CASTAPFDQQGRVYGYTF. The CDR3 DNA reads as TGTGCCAGCACAGCACCGTTCGATCAACAGGGAAGGGTCTATGGCTACACCTTC. This rearrangement joins TRBV7-9 to TRBJ1-2, with a tentative D call TRBD1 (6 bases). With 7 bases removed from V and 4 bases from J, the gap between germline ends came to 28 bases. The CDR3 consists of 18 residues. Germline V gene lookup returns CDR1 SEHNR and CDR2 FQNEAQ (reference sequence). The full variable domain, with the rest looked up from reference TRBV7-9 and TRBJ1-2, is DTGVSQNPRHKITKRGQNVTFRCDPISEHNRLYWYRQTLGQGPEFLTYFQNEAQLEKSRLLSDRFSAERPKGSFSTLEIQRTEQGDSAMYLCASTAPFDQQGRVYGYTFGSGTRLTVV.

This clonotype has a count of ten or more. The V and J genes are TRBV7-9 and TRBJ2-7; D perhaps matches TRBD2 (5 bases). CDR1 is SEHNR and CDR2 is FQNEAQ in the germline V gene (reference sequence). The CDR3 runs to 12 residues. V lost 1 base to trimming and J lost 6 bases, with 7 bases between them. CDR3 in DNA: TGTGCCAGCAGCTTAGGAGGGTCCGAGCAGTACTTC. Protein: CASSLGGSEQYF.

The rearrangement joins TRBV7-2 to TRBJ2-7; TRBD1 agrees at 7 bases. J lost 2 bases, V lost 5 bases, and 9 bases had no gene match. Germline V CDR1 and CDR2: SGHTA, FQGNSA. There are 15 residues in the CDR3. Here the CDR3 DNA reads TGTGCCAGCAGCCTCAGACAGGGTACCGCCTACGAGCAGTACTTC. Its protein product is CASSLRQGTAYEQYF.

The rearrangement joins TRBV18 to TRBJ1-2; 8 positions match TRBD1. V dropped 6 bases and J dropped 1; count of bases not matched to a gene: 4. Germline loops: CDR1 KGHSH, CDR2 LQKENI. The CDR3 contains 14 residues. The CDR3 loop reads CASSRDRLNYGYTF. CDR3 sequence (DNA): TGTGCCAGCTCTCGGGACAGGCTTAACTATGGCTACACCTTC.

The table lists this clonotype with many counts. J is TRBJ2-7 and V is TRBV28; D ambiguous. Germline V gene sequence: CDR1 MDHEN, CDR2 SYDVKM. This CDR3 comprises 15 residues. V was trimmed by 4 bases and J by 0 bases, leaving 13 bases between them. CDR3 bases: TGTGCCAGCAGTTCCCCCAGTCGCGGCTCCTACGAGCAGTACTTC. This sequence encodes CASSSPSRGSYEQYF.

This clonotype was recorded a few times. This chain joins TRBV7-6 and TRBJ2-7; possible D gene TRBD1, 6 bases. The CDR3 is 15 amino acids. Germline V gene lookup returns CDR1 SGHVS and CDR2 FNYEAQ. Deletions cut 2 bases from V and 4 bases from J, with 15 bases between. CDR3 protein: CASSLWSGTLYEQYF. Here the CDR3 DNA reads TGTGCCAGCAGCTTATGGTCGGGGACACTTTACGAGCAGTACTTC. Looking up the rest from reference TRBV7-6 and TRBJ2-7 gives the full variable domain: GAGVSQSPRYKVTKRGQDVALRCDPISGHVSLYWYRQALGQGPEFLTYFNYEAQQDKSGLPNDRFSAERPEGSISTLTIQRTEQRDSAMYRCASSLWSGTLYEQYFGPGTRLTVT.

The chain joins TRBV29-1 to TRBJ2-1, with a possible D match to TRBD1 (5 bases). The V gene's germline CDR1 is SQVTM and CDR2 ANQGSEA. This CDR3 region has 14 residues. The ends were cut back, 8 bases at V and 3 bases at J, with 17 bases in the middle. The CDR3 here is CSSSPTAYYNEQFF. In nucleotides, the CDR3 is TGCAGCAGTAGCCCGACAGCTTACTACAATGAGCAGTTCTTC.

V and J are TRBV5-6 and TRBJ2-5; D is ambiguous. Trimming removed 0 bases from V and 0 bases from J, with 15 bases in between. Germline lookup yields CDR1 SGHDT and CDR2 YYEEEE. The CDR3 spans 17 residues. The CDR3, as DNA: TGTGCCAGCAGCTTGGATCCCGTTGCCCGGTACCAAGAGACCCAGTACTTC. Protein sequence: CASSLDPVARYQETQYF.

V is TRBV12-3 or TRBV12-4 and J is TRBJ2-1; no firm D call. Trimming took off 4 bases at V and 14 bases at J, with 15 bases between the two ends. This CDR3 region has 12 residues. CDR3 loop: CASSSFTLPKFF. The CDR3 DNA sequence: TGTGCCAGCAGTTCATTCACCCTACCGAAGTTCTTC.

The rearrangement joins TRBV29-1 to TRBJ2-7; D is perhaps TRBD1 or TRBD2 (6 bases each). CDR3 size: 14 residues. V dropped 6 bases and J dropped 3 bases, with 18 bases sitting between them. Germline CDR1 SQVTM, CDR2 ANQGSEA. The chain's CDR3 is CSVETGAASYEQYF. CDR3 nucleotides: TGCAGCGTAGAGACGGGGGCAGCGAGCTACGAGCAGTACTTC.

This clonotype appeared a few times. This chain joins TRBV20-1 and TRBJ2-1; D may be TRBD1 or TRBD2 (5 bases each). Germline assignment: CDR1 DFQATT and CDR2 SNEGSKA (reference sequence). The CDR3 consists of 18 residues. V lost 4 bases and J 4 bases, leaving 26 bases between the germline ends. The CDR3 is CSAIKRRGSRAHYNEQFF. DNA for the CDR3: TGCAGTGCTATAAAACGACGGGGCAGCCGAGCCCATTACAATGAGCAGTTCTTC.